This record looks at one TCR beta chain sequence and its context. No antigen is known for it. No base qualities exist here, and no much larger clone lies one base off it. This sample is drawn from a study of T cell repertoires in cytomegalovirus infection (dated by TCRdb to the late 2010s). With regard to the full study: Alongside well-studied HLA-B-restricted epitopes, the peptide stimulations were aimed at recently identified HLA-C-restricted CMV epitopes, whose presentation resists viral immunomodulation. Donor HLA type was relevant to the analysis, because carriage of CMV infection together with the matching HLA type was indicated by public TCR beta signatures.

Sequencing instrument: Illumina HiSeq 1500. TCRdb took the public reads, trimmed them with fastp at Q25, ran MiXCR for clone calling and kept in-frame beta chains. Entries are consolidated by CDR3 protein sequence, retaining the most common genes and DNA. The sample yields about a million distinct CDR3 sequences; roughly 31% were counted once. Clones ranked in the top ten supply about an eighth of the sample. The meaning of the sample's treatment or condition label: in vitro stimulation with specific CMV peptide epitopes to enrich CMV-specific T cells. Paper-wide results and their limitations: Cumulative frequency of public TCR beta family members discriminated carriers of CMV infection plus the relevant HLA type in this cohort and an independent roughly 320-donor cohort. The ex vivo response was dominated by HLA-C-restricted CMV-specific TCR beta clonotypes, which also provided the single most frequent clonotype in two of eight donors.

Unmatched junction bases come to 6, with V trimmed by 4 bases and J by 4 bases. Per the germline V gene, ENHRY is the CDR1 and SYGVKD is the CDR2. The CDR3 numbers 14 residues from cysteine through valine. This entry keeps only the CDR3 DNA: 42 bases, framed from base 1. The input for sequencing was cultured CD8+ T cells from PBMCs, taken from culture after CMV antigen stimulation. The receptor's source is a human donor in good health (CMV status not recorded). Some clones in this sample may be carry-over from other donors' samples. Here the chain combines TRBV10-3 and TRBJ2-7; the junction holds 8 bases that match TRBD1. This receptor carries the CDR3 CAISGQGSAYEQYV. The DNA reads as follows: TGTGCCATCAGTGGACAGGGGAGCGCTTACGAGCAGTACGTC.